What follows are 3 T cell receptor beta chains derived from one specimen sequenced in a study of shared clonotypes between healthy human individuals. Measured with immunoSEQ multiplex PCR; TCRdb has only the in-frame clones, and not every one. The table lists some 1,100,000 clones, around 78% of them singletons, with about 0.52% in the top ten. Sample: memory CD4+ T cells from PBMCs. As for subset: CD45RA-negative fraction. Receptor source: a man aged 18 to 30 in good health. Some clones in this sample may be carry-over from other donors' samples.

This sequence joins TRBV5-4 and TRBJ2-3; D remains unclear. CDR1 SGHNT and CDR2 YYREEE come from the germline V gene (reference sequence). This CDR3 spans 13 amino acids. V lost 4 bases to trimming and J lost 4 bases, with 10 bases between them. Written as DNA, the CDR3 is TGTGCCAGCAGCGTTCAAGGGTCAGATACGCAGTATTTT. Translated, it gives CASSVQGSDTQYF.

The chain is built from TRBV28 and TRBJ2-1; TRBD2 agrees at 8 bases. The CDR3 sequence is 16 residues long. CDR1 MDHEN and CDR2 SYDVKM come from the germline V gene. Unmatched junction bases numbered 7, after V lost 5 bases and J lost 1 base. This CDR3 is CASSPLAGPSYNEQFF. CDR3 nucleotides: TGTGCCAGCAGTCCCTTAGCGGGGCCTTCCTACAATGAGCAGTTCTTC.

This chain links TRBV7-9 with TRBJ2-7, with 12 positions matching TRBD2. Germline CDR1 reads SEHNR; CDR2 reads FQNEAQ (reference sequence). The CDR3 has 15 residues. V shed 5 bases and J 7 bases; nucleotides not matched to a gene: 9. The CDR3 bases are TGTGCCAGCAGCCCTGGACTAGCGGGGAGTGTGGAGCAGTACTTC. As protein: CASSPGLAGSVEQYF.